The T cell receptor beta chain described here comes from a study of T cell repertoires in cytomegalovirus infection. Study as a whole: CMV epitopes in the study were HLA-C-restricted (recently identified) and HLA-B-restricted (well studied). Indications came from public TCR beta signatures; they pointed to CMV infection and to a matching HLA type.

Ten or more counts support this clonotype. As yet, its antigen is unknown. TCRdb reanalysed the reads using MiXCR and keeps one entry per CDR3 protein. The repertoire holds over 250,000 distinct CDR3 sequences, 22% seen once, with about 21% in the top ten. The CDR3 consists of 13 residues. With 1 base removed from V and 1 base from J, the gap between germline ends came to 4 bases. Per the germline V gene, CDR1 is SGHVS and CDR2 is FQNEAQ. Findings and limits, study-wide: The study found HLA-C-restricted CMV-specific TCR beta clonotypes dominating the ex vivo response.

This chain connects TRBV7-8 to TRBJ1-1; no definite D call. The sample in question was cultured PBMCs, obtained from culture after CMV antigen stimulation. The TCR comes from a human donor in good health (CMV status not recorded). Some clones in this sample may be carry-over from other donors' samples. The CDR3 loop reads CASSLVPNTEAFF. The CDR3, as DNA: TGTGCCAGCAGCTTAGTGCCGAACACTGAAGCTTTCTTT.